The 21 T cell receptor beta chains reported below all come from one sample, sequenced in a study of response to subunit inactivated influenza vaccine (dated by TCRdb to the late 2010s). The library was built by means of RT-PCR. Data came from an Illumina HiSeq 2500. The public reads were quality trimmed at Q25 with fastp and then assembled into clones with MiXCR by TCRdb, keeping productive beta chains. Each entry is one CDR3 protein sequence, shown with its most common DNA and genes. This sample is represented by about 570,000 distinct CDR3 sequences; around 11% of them were singletons. Jointly, the top ten make up more than 9.5% of the sample. The same specimen was also included in a second study, on T cells expressing NK-cell markers. The second study, in turn, reports: TCR beta cDNA libraries were made by 5'RACE template switching that added a universal primer site and unique molecular identifiers.

Source: PBMCs from blood, taken on the day of vaccination. These receptors were collected from a man aged 45-60 years who received an inactivated influenza vaccine. Donor details come from another sample of the same person, matched by shared clones.

This clonotype was counted many times. The genes are TRBV5-1 and TRBJ2-2; TRBD1 matches 9 bases. The CDR3 sequence is 15 residues long. Germline CDR1 SGHRS, CDR2 YFSETQ. Trimming removed 5 bases from V and 4 bases from J; junction bases left unmatched: 6. The CDR3 bases are TGCGCCAGCAGGACGGGACAGGGAACCACCGGGGAGCTGTTTTTT. Protein product: CASRTGQGTTGELFF. Together with reference TRBV5-1 and TRBJ2-2, the CDR3 gives the full variable domain: KAGVTQTPRYLIKTRGQQVTLSCSPISGHRSVSWYQQTPGQGLQFLFEYFSETQRNKGNFPGRFSGRQFSNSRSEMNVSTLELGDSALYLCASRTGQGTTGELFFGEGSRLTVL.

This sequence joins TRBV5-1 and TRBJ2-3; 11 nucleotides line up with TRBD1. V dropped 4 bases and J dropped 4; count of bases not matched to a gene: 5. This CDR3 spans 15 amino acids. CDR1 and CDR2 (germline): SGHRS, YFSETQ. CDR3 coding DNA: TGCGCCAGCAGCCGGGACAGGGGGAGACCAGATACGCAGTATTTT. This encodes CASSRDRGRPDTQYF.

The rearrangement joins TRBV10-3 to TRBJ2-2; TRBD1 is a possible D gene (6 bases). From germline, CDR1 is ENHRY and CDR2 SYGVKD. With 4 bases removed from V and 6 bases from J, the gap between germline ends came to 18 bases. The CDR3 length is 16 residues. CDR3 nucleotides: TGTGCCATCAGTGCCTATGGGGGCATCGATGCCGGGGAGCTGTTTTTT. It specifies CAISAYGGIDAGELFF.

The chain couples TRBV10-3 to TRBJ1-5, with 7 bases fitting TRBD1. With 0 bases clipped from V and 7 bases from J, the junction kept 6 bases outside the gene matches. The V gene's germline CDR1 is ENHRY and CDR2 SYGVKD. The CDR3 runs 15 residues. The CDR3 loop is CAISESSRGEQPQHF. In nucleotides, the CDR3 is TGTGCCATCAGTGAGTCGTCCAGGGGGGAACAGCCCCAGCATTTT.

A note on this clonotype: An end of the junction differs from the germline gene, which may be a read error. J is TRBJ2-1 and V is TRBV20-1, with 8 bases fitting TRBD2. Germline values: CDR1 DFQATT, CDR2 SNEGSKA (reference sequence). The CDR3 consists of 15 residues. The chain's CDR3 is CCASVVSGNHNEQFF. CDR3 DNA sequence: TGCTGTGCTAGCGTGGTTAGCGGGAACCACAATGAGCAGTTCTTC.

The rearrangement uses TRBV2 and TRBJ1-5; TRBD1 matches at 9 bases. CDR3 length: 17 residues. Germline CDR1 reads SNHLY; CDR2 reads FYNNEI. The V and J ends lost 4 bases and 9 bases, in that order; junction bases with no gene match: 16. CDR3 coding DNA: TGTGCCAGCAGTGGACCGGGACAGGGTTTGGGGTGGACGCCCCAGCATTTT. Translation: CASSGPGQGLGWTPQHF.

The table lists this clonotype with a few counts. The chain couples TRBV7-2 to TRBJ2-5; maybe TRBD2 (5 bases). Germline CDR1 reads SGHTA; CDR2 reads FQGNSA. V was shortened by 3 bases and J by 3 bases, with 8 bases between the two germline ends. The CDR3 sequence is 13 residues long. CDR3: CASSLDFKETQYF. CDR3 bases: TGTGCCAGCAGCTTGGACTTCAAAGAGACCCAGTACTTC.

This clonotype occurred a few times. The gene calls are TRBV14 and TRBJ2-7; a possible D gene is TRBD1 (5 bases). This CDR3 comprises 14 residues. V was shortened by 2 bases and J by 3 bases, with 11 bases between the two germline ends. Germline-derived CDR1 and CDR2 are SGHDN and FVKESK. The CDR3: CASSQSRANYEQYF. The CDR3 bases are TGTGCCAGCAGCCAAAGCAGGGCCAACTACGAGCAGTACTTC.

This clonotype occurred a few times. The chain links TRBV10-3 to TRBJ2-3, with 8 nucleotides matching TRBD1. Germline values: CDR1 ENHRY, CDR2 SYGVKD. The CDR3 has 14 residues. Trimming removed 6 bases from V and 4 bases from J; junction bases left unmatched: 6. In DNA, the CDR3 is TGTGCCATCAGCCCTGGACAGGGAGCAGATACGCAGTATTTT. Translation: CAISPGQGADTQYF.

V gene TRBV15 combines with J gene TRBJ2-7; D remains ambiguous. The CDR3 loop spans 16 amino acids. Germline CDR1 is LNHNV and CDR2 is YYDKDF (reference sequence). The ends were cut back, 0 bases at V and 5 bases at J, with 17 bases in the middle. The CDR3 is CATSRDRFSSGHEQYF. CDR3 nucleotides: TGTGCCACCAGCAGAGATCGATTTTCGAGTGGCCACGAGCAGTACTTC.

The chain is built from TRBV5-4 and TRBJ2-7; 9 bases align to TRBD1. Unmatched junction bases numbered 6, after V lost 4 bases and J lost 4 bases. CDR1 is SGHNT, CDR2 YYREEE, per germline (reference sequence). The CDR3 is made up of 14 amino acids. The CDR3 DNA sequence: TGTGCCAGCAGCATACAGGGGGCGCAATACGAGCAGTACTTC. Its protein is CASSIQGAQYEQYF.

The genes are TRBV7-9 and TRBJ2-7, with a tentative D call TRBD2 (6 bases). Germline lookup yields CDR1 SEHNR and CDR2 FQNEAQ (reference sequence). There are 14 residues in the CDR3. V was shortened by 4 bases and J by 3 bases, with 13 bases between the two germline ends. Written as DNA, the CDR3 is TGTGCCAGCAGCTCCCCCCCGGGAGTCTACGAGCAGTACTTC. Translation gives CASSSPPGVYEQYF.

The V call is TRBV7-8, the J call TRBJ2-5; 8 nucleotides align to TRBD2. CDR3 length: 16 amino acids. Looked up from germline, CDR1 is SGHVS and CDR2 is FQNEAQ. J gave up 6 bases and V 2 bases, and 11 bases lay outside the gene matches. The CDR3 region is CASSLPGSGARKTQYF. DNA for the CDR3: TGTGCCAGCAGCTTACCGGGTAGCGGGGCCCGGAAGACCCAGTACTTC.

This chain's CDR3 is CASRPDRTAKNIQYF. CDR3 sequence (DNA): TGTGCCAGCAGGCCTGACAGGACCGCCAAAAACATTCAGTACTTC. The V and J genes are TRBV7-2 and TRBJ2-4; perhaps TRBD1 as D (6 bases). The CDR3 is 15 residues long. CDR1 and CDR2 from the germline V gene are SGHTA and FQGNSA. V was shortened by 6 bases and J by 1 base, with 13 bases between the two germline ends.

A few counts support this clonotype. The chain recombines TRBV28 with TRBJ2-3, with D possibly being TRBD1 or TRBD2 (5 bases each). The CDR3 has 13 residues. Per the germline V gene, CDR1 is MDHEN and CDR2 is SYDVKM. The V gene lost 5 bases and the J gene lost 11 bases, with 17 bases spanning the gap. CDR3 amino acids: CASSLRDHFRQYF. CDR3 sequence (DNA): TGTGCCAGCAGTCTCCGGGACCACTTTAGGCAGTATTTT.

The chain joins TRBV7-2 to TRBJ2-1; perhaps TRBD1 as D (6 bases). Trimming removed 4 bases from V and 1 base from J, with 11 bases in between. From germline, CDR1 is SGHTA and CDR2 FQGNSA. The CDR3 loop spans 15 amino acids. The CDR3 sequence is CASSSTGYSYNEQFF. CDR3 nucleotide sequence: TGTGCCAGCAGCTCTACAGGGTATTCCTACAATGAGCAGTTCTTC. The variable domain in full, with the rest retrieved from reference TRBV7-2 and TRBJ2-1, is GAGVSQSPSNKVTEKGKDVELRCDPISGHTALYWYRQSLGQGLEFLIYFQGNSAPDKSGLPSDRFSAERTGGSVSTLTIQRTQQEDSAVYLCASSSTGYSYNEQFFGPGTRLTVL.

This clonotype has just a few counts. The CDR3 region is CASSLAEREESEQYF. The DNA for the CDR3 is TGCGCCAGCAGCTTGGCCGAGCGGGAGGAAAGCGAGCAGTACTTC. The chain couples TRBV5-1 to TRBJ2-7, with 9 bases aligning to TRBD2. The CDR3 loop spans 15 amino acids. Germline-derived CDR1 and CDR2 are SGHRS and YFSETQ. Trimming took 0 bases from V and 6 from J; bases not matched to a gene: 7.

The V gene is TRBV5-1, the J gene TRBJ2-1; 8 bases are shared with TRBD1. V lost 4 bases and J lost 2; bases outside the gene matches: 5. This CDR3 has 15 amino acids. Germline CDR1 and CDR2: SGHRS and YFSETQ. CDR3 DNA sequence: TGCGCCAGCAGCCGAGACAGGGGCGCCTACAATGAGCAGTTCTTC. It yields the protein CASSRDRGAYNEQFF.

The gene calls are TRBV12-3 or TRBV12-4 and TRBJ2-3; D is undetermined. The CDR3 is 14 residues long. The V gene lost 6 bases and the J gene lost 0 bases, with 10 bases spanning the gap. CDR3 region: CASSNKPSTDTQYF. The CDR3, as DNA: TGTGCCAGCAGCAATAAGCCTAGCACAGATACGCAGTATTTT.

CDR3 sequence: CASSNRGLSETQYF. The CDR3 DNA reads TGCGCCAGCAGTAACAGGGGGCTTTCTGAGACCCAGTACTTC. The chain combines TRBV4-3 with TRBJ2-5; TRBD1 aligns across 9 bases. V trimming: 6 bases; J trimming: 5 bases; junction bases outside the gene matches: 7. This CDR3 contains 14 residues. Germline assignment: CDR1 LGHNA and CDR2 YSLEER.

This clonotype was counted only a few times. This rearrangement joins TRBV5-1 to TRBJ2-5; the match to TRBD1 covers 7 bases. Germline V gene sequence: CDR1 SGHRS, CDR2 YFSETQ. The CDR3 consists of 16 residues. V was pared by 2 bases and J by 4 bases, with 11 bases of the junction left unmatched. Here the CDR3 DNA reads TGCGCCAGCAGCTTATCTACGACAGGGAACGGAGAGACCCAGTACTTC. This gives the protein CASSLSTTGNGETQYF. Drawing the rest from reference TRBV5-1 and TRBJ2-5, the complete variable domain is KAGVTQTPRYLIKTRGQQVTLSCSPISGHRSVSWYQQTPGQGLQFLFEYFSETQRNKGNFPGRFSGRQFSNSRSEMNVSTLELGDSALYLCASSLSTTGNGETQYFGPGTRLLVL.